The present T cell receptor (beta chain) was sequenced within a study of T cell responses to AZD1222 COVID-19 vaccine. As for the study in general: Pooling of second doses given at about 4 or about 12 weeks was done. Study-level points and caveats: Among the donors, most were white British and more were female, and clonal diversity was possibly underestimated. No day 14 peak samples; only post-peak repertoires were characterized. CD4 TCRs linked to vaccination spanned spike, dominating at 160-218 and 743-854.

The table came from immunoSEQ multiplex PCR; TCRdb's copy has only in-frame clones and leaves some out. The sample includes over 65,000 clones, 80% to 90% of them seen just once. By its share, this clone is medium-sized. What it recognizes is unknown. V lost 0 bases and J 9 bases, leaving 7 bases between the germline ends. Germline V gene sequence: CDR1 SGHTS, CDR2 YDEGEE. The CDR3 extends over 13 amino acids. This chain uses TRBV5-8 with TRBJ1-6; no firm D call. This material consisted of peripheral blood, taken on day 0 of AZD1222 vaccination. The clonotype was recovered from an adult in good health. The CDR3 protein is CASSLGSSSPLHF. The CDR3 bases are TGTGCCAGCAGCTTGGGCTCTAGTTCACCCCTCCACTTT.